A selection of T cell receptor beta chains follows, all from one sample in a study of blood T cell repertoires in COVID-19. This table comes from immunoSEQ multiplex PCR, and its TCRdb copy is limited to in-frame clones, with some not included. This table holds fewer than 200,000 clones, roughly 90% found once. The specimen was peripheral blood. The source is a young man with COVID-19, enrolled during active disease. The CDR3 runs from the conserved cysteine through the conserved F or W. A D gene is named only where the DNA matches it firmly. Rows may omit the clone size; those that give it use once, few, many or a size class.

CDR3 DNA: TGTGCCAGCAGCGCCTCTTTGACTAGAAGCTACAATGAGCAGTTCTTC
CDR3 protein: CASSASLTRSYNEQFF
V gene: TRBV9
clone size: .
D gene: .
J gene: TRBJ2-1

CDR3 DNA: TGTGCCAGCAGCTCACATACAGGGAACACCGGGGAGCTGTTTTTT
CDR3 protein: CASSSHTGNTGELFF
V gene: TRBV7-9
clone size: .
D gene: .
J gene: TRBJ2-2

CDR3 DNA: TGTGCCAGCAGCTTTGTCCAGGGGAGAGATACGCAGTATTTT
CDR3 protein: CASSFVQGRDTQYF
V gene: TRBV5-4
clone size: once
D gene: .
J gene: TRBJ2-3

CDR3 DNA: TGTGCCACCGATGTCTCGGGGAGGACTGAAGCTTTCTTT
CDR3 protein: CATDVSGRTEAFF
V gene: TRBV28
clone size: few
D gene: .
J gene: TRBJ1-1

CDR3 DNA: TGTGCCAGCAGCTTGGGACTCTCCTACAATGAGCAGTTCTTC
CDR3 protein: CASSLGLSYNEQFF
V gene: TRBV5-4
clone size: .
D gene: .
J gene: TRBJ2-1

CDR3 DNA: TGCGCCAGCAGCCCCGGACTTTACAATGAGCAGTTCTTC
CDR3 protein: CASSPGLYNEQFF
V gene: TRBV4-3
clone size: .
D gene: .
J gene: TRBJ2-1

CDR3 DNA: TGCGCCAGCAGTGACGGAGACAATCAGCCCCAGCATTTT
CDR3 protein: CASSDGDNQPQHF
V gene: TRBV10-2
clone size: .
D gene: .
J gene: TRBJ1-5

CDR3 DNA: TGTGCCAGCAGTTTATTTTCTCCAGGCCTAAATTATAATTCACCCCTCCACTTT
CDR3 protein: CASSLFSPGLNYNSPLHF
V gene: TRBV27
clone size: .
D gene: .
J gene: TRBJ1-6

CDR3 DNA: TGTGCCATCAGTGGAGGACACGATGGCTACACCTTC
CDR3 protein: CAISGGHDGYTF
V gene: TRBV10-3
clone size: .
D gene: .
J gene: TRBJ1-2

CDR3 DNA: TGCGCCAGCAGTGAGTCTTGGGGAGGGCCGCTCGGGGAGCTGTTTTTT
CDR3 protein: CASSESWGGPLGELFF
V gene: TRBV10-1
clone size: .
D gene: TRBD2
J gene: TRBJ2-2

CDR3 DNA: TGTGCCAGCGCATCGGGGCTAGCGGGATACAATGAGCAGTTCTTC
CDR3 protein: CASASGLAGYNEQFF
V gene: TRBV7-2
clone size: .
D gene: TRBD2
J gene: TRBJ2-1

CDR3 DNA: TGTGCCAGCAGTTACCTTTTGGACAGGAACACTGAAGCTTTCTTT
CDR3 protein: CASSYLLDRNTEAFF
V gene: TRBV6-2/TRBV6-3
clone size: .
D gene: .
J gene: TRBJ1-1

CDR3 DNA: TGTGCCAGCGGATTCCAGACAGGGAGCTCCTACAATGAGCAGTTCTTC
CDR3 protein: CASGFQTGSSYNEQFF
V gene: TRBV5-6
clone size: .
D gene: TRBD1
J gene: TRBJ2-1

CDR3 DNA: TGCGCCAGCAGCCAAGCGGACACCGGGGAGCTGTTTTTT
CDR3 protein: CASSQADTGELFF
V gene: TRBV4-3
clone size: .
D gene: .
J gene: TRBJ2-2

CDR3 DNA: TGCGCCAGCAGCCCGGGTCTGGGGCGGGAGCAGGATGAGCAGTTCTTC
CDR3 protein: CASSPGLGREQDEQFF
V gene: TRBV5-1
clone size: few
D gene: TRBD2
J gene: TRBJ2-1

CDR3 DNA: TGTGCCAGCAGTTACCACCCAGGGGTGAAGGAGTACTTC
CDR3 protein: CASSYHPGVKEYF
V gene: TRBV6-2/TRBV6-3
clone size: .
D gene: .
J gene: TRBJ2-7

CDR3 DNA: TGTGCCACCAGCAGAGATCGGGTAATCTACAATGAGCAGTTCTTC
CDR3 protein: CATSRDRVIYNEQFF
V gene: TRBV15
clone size: few
D gene: .
J gene: TRBJ2-1

CDR3 DNA: TGTGCCAGCAGGAGCGCTAGACAGGGGGCCTCCAATCAGCCCCAGCATTTT
CDR3 protein: CASRSARQGASNQPQHF
V gene: TRBV28
clone size: .
D gene: TRBD1
J gene: TRBJ1-5

CDR3 DNA: TGTGCCAGCCCCGGGGAGGGCAACACTGAAGCTTTCTTT
CDR3 protein: CASPGEGNTEAFF
V gene: TRBV2
clone size: .
D gene: .
J gene: TRBJ1-1

CDR3 DNA: TGTGCCAGCAGCACAACCTACGAGCAGTACTTC
CDR3 protein: CASSTTYEQYF
V gene: TRBV28
clone size: .
D gene: .
J gene: TRBJ2-7

CDR3 DNA: TGTGCCAGCAGCTTAAGGCTCACGGGGACAGGGTTGCGCCCCTACAATGAGCAGTTCTTC
CDR3 protein: CASSLRLTGTGLRPYNEQFF
V gene: TRBV5-4
clone size: .
D gene: TRBD1
J gene: TRBJ2-1

CDR3 DNA: TGTGCCAGCAGTGAGTACGGGGGGCTCAACACTGAAGCTTTCTTT
CDR3 protein: CASSEYGGLNTEAFF
V gene: TRBV25-1
clone size: .
D gene: .
J gene: TRBJ1-1

CDR3 DNA: TGTGCCAGCAGCTCGAGCGGCAATGAGCAGTTCTTC
CDR3 protein: CASSSSGNEQFF
V gene: TRBV7-9
clone size: .
D gene: .
J gene: TRBJ2-1

CDR3 DNA: TGCAGCGTTGATAGTGTGGGACAGATCCCCTTGGATGGCTACACCTTC
CDR3 protein: CSVDSVGQIPLDGYTF
V gene: TRBV29-1
clone size: .
D gene: TRBD1
J gene: TRBJ1-2

CDR3 DNA: TGCGCCAGCAGCCAAGATCTTGCAGGGCCCGCGAACACCGGGGAGCTGTTTTTT
CDR3 protein: CASSQDLAGPANTGELFF
V gene: TRBV4-1
clone size: .
D gene: .
J gene: TRBJ2-2

CDR3 DNA: TGTGCCAGCAGCCAAGAAGGGAGTCGTGGGACAGGGGCGTCGAAGGGCTACACCTTC
CDR3 protein: CASSQEGSRGTGASKGYTF
V gene: TRBV14
clone size: .
D gene: TRBD1
J gene: TRBJ1-2

CDR3 DNA: TGTGCCAGTAGTATAGAACTGCGGGGCGAGCAGTACTTC
CDR3 protein: CASSIELRGEQYF
V gene: TRBV19
clone size: .
D gene: .
J gene: TRBJ2-7

CDR3 DNA: TGTGCCCCGAAAACCAGCAGGGCGACAGGGGACGCCTACGAGCAGTACTTC
CDR3 protein: CAPKTSRATGDAYEQYF
V gene: TRBV27
clone size: .
D gene: TRBD1
J gene: TRBJ2-7

CDR3 DNA: TGTGCCACCCGGACTAGCGGGAGTAACAATGAGCAGTTCTTC
CDR3 protein: CATRTSGSNNEQFF
V gene: TRBV10-3
clone size: .
D gene: TRBD2
J gene: TRBJ2-1

CDR3 DNA: TGTGCCAGCAGCCTTCCAGACATAACTAACTATGGCTACACCTTC
CDR3 protein: CASSLPDITNYGYTF
V gene: TRBV4-2
clone size: .
D gene: .
J gene: TRBJ1-2

CDR3 DNA: TGTGCCAGCAGTTACTCAGGGGCCGCTATTAGTGGCTACACCTTC
CDR3 protein: CASSYSGAAISGYTF
V gene: TRBV6-5
clone size: .
D gene: .
J gene: TRBJ1-2

CDR3 DNA: TGCAGCGTGGAAGGGGTGGTAGCGGGAGTAACCTACAATGAGCAGTTCTTC
CDR3 protein: CSVEGVVAGVTYNEQFF
V gene: TRBV29-1
clone size: .
D gene: TRBD2
J gene: TRBJ2-1

CDR3 DNA: TGTGCCAGCAGCTTAGACGGGAAGGTTTACAATGAGCAGTTCTTC
CDR3 protein: CASSLDGKVYNEQFF
V gene: TRBV11-3
clone size: .
D gene: .
J gene: TRBJ2-1

CDR3 DNA: TGTGCCAGCAGGGCAGGGGGACGGGAGACCCAGTACTTC
CDR3 protein: CASRAGGRETQYF
V gene: TRBV2
clone size: .
D gene: TRBD1
J gene: TRBJ2-5

CDR3 DNA: TGTGCCAGCAGCCAAGACCTCGGGAGTCGGGGAGATACGCAGTATTTT
CDR3 protein: CASSQDLGSRGDTQYF
V gene: TRBV7-9
clone size: .
D gene: .
J gene: TRBJ2-3

CDR3 DNA: TGTGCCACCAGCGAATTGCGACAGGGCCTCTATGGCTACACCTTC
CDR3 protein: CATSELRQGLYGYTF
V gene: TRBV15
clone size: .
D gene: TRBD1
J gene: TRBJ1-2

CDR3 DNA: TGTGCCAGCAAGGGGAGGTTTGACGTGTTGAACACTGAAGCTTTCTTT
CDR3 protein: CASKGRFDVLNTEAFF
V gene: TRBV2
clone size: .
D gene: .
J gene: TRBJ1-1